Following are 5 T cell receptor beta chains from one sample sequenced in a study of vaccination and CD4 T cells after COVID-19. These receptors' targets are unknown. Oncomine TCR Beta short-read sequencing was applied to DNA from cultured CD4+ T cells. From the PCR reads, TCRdb called clonotypes with MiXCR, one entry per CDR3 protein. The data show some 7,000 distinct CDR3 sequences, with around 50% seen just once and roughly 25% held by the top ten. Treatment given: 10-day PBMC culture with coronavirus spike peptide pools or control peptides (ViraFEST assay). Source material: CD4+ T cells from blood, cultured in vitro. These TCRs come from a human donor who had recovered from COVID-19.

The V call is TRBV5-6, the J call TRBJ1-2; D gene unclear. In germline, CDR1 is SGHDT, CDR2 YYEEEE. The CDR3 is 13 amino acids. V was shortened by 4 bases and J by 7 bases, with 14 bases between the two germline ends. The CDR3 loop reads CASSLKDASGYTF. The CDR3 nucleotides read TGTGCCAGCAGCCTAAAGGACGCGAGTGGCTACACCTTC.

This chain links TRBV5-7 with TRBJ2-2; a possible D gene is TRBD1 (6 bases). TRBV5-7 is assigned to the ORF class and has an uncertain function. This CDR3 comprises 12 residues. V shed 5 bases and J shed 6 bases, with 8 bases lying between them. The CDR3 region has the DNA TGTGCCAGCAGTACAGGGTCCGGGGAGCTGTTTTTT. This translates into CASSTGSGELFF.

The sample holds a few counts of this clonotype. V usage is TRBV7-2 and J usage is TRBJ2-7; possible D gene TRBD2, 6 bases. Trimming removed 5 bases from V and 3 bases from J, with 17 bases in between. Germline-derived CDR1 and CDR2 are SGHTA and FQGNSA. This CDR3 is 15 amino acids long. The CDR3 sequence: CASSPTRALVYEQYF. The CDR3 DNA reads as TGTGCCAGCAGCCCGACTAGAGCCTTGGTCTACGAGCAGTACTTC.

The chain employs TRBV9 and TRBJ1-2, with D possibly TRBD1 on 6 matching bases. Looked up from germline, CDR1 is SGDLS and CDR2 is YYNGEE. The CDR3 is made up of 16 amino acids. The germline V and J ends were trimmed by 3 bases and 3 bases, with 18 bases remaining between them. As DNA, the CDR3 is TGTGCCAGCAGCGGGGGGGGGCCTTCCCCGTACTATGGCTACACCTTC. It codes for CASSGGGPSPYYGYTF.

This chain joins TRBV6-5 and TRBJ1-1; a possible D gene is TRBD1 (5 bases). The CDR3 runs 14 residues. Germline CDR1 and CDR2: MNHEY and SVGAGI. V lost 8 bases and J lost 7, with 20 bases in between. The chain's CDR3 is CASRSEGTWDEAFF. CDR3 DNA sequence: TGTGCCAGCCGTTCCGAGGGGACCTGGGATGAAGCTTTCTTT.